These T cell receptor beta chains were read from a single sample in a study of CD8 T cells in Susac syndrome. MiXCR, run by TCRdb on the immunoSEQ multiplex PCR reads, gives a single entry per CDR3 protein. Of about 130,000 distinct CDR3 sequences listed, around 93% were seen once; the top ten hold approximately 0.18%. The specimen was CD8+ T cells from PBMCs. The receptor set was obtained from a human donor with Susac syndrome. The CDR3 runs from the conserved cysteine through the conserved F or W. Fields, in order: V gene, CDR3 protein.

>TRBV7-7
CASSPGLSGTEAFF
>TRBV30
CAWMGEPGGDEQYF
>TRBV2
CASSGPSLGGAEETQYF
>TRBV27
CASSPDEGWDIQYF
>TRBV7-9
CASSPPVGGREQYF
>TRBV9
CASSPGAGTEAFF
>TRBV12-3/TRBV12-4
CASSPSRPIQYF
>TRBV20-1
CSALAGGGDYGYTF
>TRBV12-3/TRBV12-4
CASSPSGGNEQFF
>TRBV6-6
CASSPSAEAFF
>TRBV7-6
CASKPWGLAGFDEQFF
>TRBV3-1
CASSQQGMNEQYF
>TRBV4-1
CASSQEGNGRAAEQFF
>TRBV18
CASSPPRERDDIQYF
>TRBV15
CATSRGIDSYNEQFF
>TRBV7-7
CASSPWTVESNTGELFF
>TRBV12-3/TRBV12-4
CASSFAPPGRDSETQYF
>TRBV5-1
CASSLWSEAGGYTF
>TRBV6-5
CASRQGTVEGEAFF
>TRBV12-5
CASGLDSQEPQHF
>TRBV24-1
CATRIGENTEAFF
>TRBV6-8
CASSDRRGETQYF
>TRBV7-9
CASSSGTDEAFF
>TRBV19
CASSVVGQETQYF
>TRBV6-6
CASSRLDGGSETQYF
>TRBV12-3/TRBV12-4
CASSWAGGSQPQHF
>TRBV28
CAARGGSSYNEQFF
>TRBV7-2
CASSSGIRSSLGYTF
>TRBV11-2
CASSFGTPQRGANTGELFF